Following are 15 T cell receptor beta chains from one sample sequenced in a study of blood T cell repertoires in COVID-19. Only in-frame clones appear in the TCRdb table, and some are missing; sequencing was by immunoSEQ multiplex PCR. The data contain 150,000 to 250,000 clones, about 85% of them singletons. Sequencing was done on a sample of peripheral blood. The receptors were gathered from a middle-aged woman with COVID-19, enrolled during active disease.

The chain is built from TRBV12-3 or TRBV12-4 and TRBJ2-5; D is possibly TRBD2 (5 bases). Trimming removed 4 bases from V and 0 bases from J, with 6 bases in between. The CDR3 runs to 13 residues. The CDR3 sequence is CASSWRNQETQYF. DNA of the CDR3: TGTGCCAGCAGTTGGAGGAACCAAGAGACCCAGTACTTC.

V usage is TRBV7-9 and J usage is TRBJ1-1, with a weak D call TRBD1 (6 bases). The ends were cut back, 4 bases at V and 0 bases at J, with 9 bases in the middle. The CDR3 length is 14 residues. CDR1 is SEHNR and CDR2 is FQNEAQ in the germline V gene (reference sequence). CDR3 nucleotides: TGTGCCAGCAGCTCAGGGGCGCTGAACACTGAAGCTTTCTTT. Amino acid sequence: CASSSGALNTEAFF.

CDR3 amino acids: CASTLTSGRTYNEQFF. The CDR3 nucleotides are TGTGCCAGCACCCTGACTAGCGGGAGGACCTACAATGAGCAGTTCTTC. V usage is TRBV13 and J usage is TRBJ2-1; 13 bases line up with TRBD2. The CDR3 loop spans 16 amino acids. V was pared by 7 bases and J by 2 bases, with 5 bases of the junction left unmatched. The germline gives CDR1 PRHDT, CDR2 FYEKMQ (reference sequence).

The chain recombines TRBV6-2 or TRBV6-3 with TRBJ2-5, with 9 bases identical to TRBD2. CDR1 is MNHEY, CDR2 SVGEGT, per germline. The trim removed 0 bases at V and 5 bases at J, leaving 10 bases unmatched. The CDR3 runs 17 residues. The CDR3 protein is CASSYSMVRGGEETQYF. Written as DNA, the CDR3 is TGTGCCAGCAGTTACTCGATGGTGCGGGGGGGCGAGGAGACCCAGTACTTC.

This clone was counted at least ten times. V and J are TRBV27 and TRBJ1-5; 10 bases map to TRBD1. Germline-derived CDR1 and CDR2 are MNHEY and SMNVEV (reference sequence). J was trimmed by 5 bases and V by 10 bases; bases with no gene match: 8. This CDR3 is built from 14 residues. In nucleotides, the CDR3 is TGTGCCACCAGGACAGGGGGTAACGATCAGCCCCAGCATTTT. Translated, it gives CATRTGGNDQPQHF.

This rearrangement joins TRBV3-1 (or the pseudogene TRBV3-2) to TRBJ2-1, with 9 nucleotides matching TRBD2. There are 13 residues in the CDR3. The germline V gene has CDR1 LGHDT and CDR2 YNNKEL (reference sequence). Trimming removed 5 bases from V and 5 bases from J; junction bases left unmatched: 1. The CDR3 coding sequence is TGTGCCAGCAGCGGGACTAGCCACAATGAGCAGTTCTTC. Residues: CASSGTSHNEQFF.

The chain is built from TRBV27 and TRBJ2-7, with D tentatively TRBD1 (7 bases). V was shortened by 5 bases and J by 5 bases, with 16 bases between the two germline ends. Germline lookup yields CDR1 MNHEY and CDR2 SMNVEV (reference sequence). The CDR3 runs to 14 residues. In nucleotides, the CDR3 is TGTGCCAGCAGTACCCGACAGGGAGGTCACGAGCAGTACTTC. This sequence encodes CASSTRQGGHEQYF.

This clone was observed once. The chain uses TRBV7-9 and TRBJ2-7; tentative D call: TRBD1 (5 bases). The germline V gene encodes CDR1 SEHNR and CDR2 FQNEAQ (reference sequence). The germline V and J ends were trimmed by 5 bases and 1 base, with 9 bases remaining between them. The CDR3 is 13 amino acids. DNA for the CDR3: TGTGCCAGCAGCCCGACAGTTTCCTACGAGCAGTACTTC. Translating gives CASSPTVSYEQYF.

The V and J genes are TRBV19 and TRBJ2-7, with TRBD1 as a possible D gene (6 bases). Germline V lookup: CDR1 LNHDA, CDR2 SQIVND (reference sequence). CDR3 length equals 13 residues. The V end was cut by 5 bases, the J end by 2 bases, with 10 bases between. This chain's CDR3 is CASSVTGPYEQYF. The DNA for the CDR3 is TGTGCCAGTAGTGTTACAGGGCCCTACGAGCAGTACTTC.

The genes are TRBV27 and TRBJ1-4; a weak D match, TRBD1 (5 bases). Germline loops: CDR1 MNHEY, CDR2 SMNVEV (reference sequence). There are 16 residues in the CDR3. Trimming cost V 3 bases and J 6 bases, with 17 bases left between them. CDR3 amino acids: CASSLGGLSRDEKLFF. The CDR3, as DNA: TGTGCCAGCAGTTTGGGGGGATTGAGTAGGGATGAAAAACTGTTTTTT. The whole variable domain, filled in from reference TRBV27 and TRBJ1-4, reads EAQVTQNPRYLITVTGKKLTVTCSQNMNHEYMSWYRQDPGLGLRQIYYSMNVEVTDKGDVPEGYKVSRKEKRNFPLILESPSPNQTSLYFCASSLGGLSRDEKLFFGSGTQLSVL.

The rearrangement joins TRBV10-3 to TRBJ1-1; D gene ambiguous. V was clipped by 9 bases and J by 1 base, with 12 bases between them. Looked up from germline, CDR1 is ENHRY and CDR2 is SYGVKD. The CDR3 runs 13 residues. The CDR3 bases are TGTGCCATTGGGTTGGAGCAGAACACTGAAGCTTTCTTT. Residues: CAIGLEQNTEAFF.

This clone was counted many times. In DNA form, the CDR3 reads TGCGCCAGCAGTGAGGGCAGGAACACCGGGGAGCTGTTTTTT. As protein: CASSEGRNTGELFF. The rearrangement uses TRBV5-1 and TRBJ2-2; D is perhaps TRBD2 (5 bases). The germline CDR1 and CDR2 sequences are SGHRS and YFSETQ. The CDR3 totals 14 residues. Trimming removed 5 bases from V and 1 base from J, with 9 bases in between. Full variable domain (remainder filled in from reference TRBV5-1 and TRBJ2-2): KAGVTQTPRYLIKTRGQQVTLSCSPISGHRSVSWYQQTPGQGLQFLFEYFSETQRNKGNFPGRFSGRQFSNSRSEMNVSTLELGDSALYLCASSEGRNTGELFFGEGSRLTVL.

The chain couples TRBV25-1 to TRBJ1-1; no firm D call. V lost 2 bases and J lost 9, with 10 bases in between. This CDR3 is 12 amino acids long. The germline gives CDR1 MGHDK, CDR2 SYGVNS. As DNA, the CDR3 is TGTGCCAGCAGTGAAGGTAGGCGGAAAGCTTTCTTT. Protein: CASSEGRRKAFF.

The CDR3 region is CASSLRTSGGVYNEQFF. CDR3 sequence (DNA): TGTGCCAGCAGCTTACGGACTAGCGGGGGGGTATACAATGAGCAGTTCTTC. This rearrangement joins TRBV7-8 to TRBJ2-1; 15 bases are a match to TRBD2. V was clipped by 2 bases and J by 4 bases; unmatched bases: 3. Germline CDR1 SGHVS, CDR2 FQNEAQ. The CDR3 runs to 17 residues.

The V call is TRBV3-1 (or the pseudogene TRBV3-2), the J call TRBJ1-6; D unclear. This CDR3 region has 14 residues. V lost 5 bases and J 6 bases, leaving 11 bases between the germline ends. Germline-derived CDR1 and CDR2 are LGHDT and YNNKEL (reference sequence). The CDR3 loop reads CASSGRRPNSPLHF. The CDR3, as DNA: TGTGCCAGCAGCGGGAGACGCCCTAATTCACCCCTCCACTTT.